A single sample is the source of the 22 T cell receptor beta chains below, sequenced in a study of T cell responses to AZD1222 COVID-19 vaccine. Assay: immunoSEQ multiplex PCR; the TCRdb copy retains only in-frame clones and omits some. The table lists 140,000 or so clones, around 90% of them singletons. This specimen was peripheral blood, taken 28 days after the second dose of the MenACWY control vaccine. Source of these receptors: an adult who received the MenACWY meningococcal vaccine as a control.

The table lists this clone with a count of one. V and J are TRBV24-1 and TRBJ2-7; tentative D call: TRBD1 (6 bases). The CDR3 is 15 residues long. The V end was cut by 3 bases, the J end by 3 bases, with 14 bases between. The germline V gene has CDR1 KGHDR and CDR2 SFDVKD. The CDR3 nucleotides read TGTGCCACCAGTGATCGACAGGCGGATTTCTACGAGCAGTACTTC. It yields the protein CATSDRQADFYEQYF.

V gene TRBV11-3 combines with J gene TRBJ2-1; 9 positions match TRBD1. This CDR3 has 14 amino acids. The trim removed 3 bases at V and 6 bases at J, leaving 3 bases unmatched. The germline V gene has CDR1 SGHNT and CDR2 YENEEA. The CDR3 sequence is CASSFRDRVNEQFF. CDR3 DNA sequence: TGTGCCAGCAGCTTCCGGGACAGGGTCAATGAGCAGTTCTTC.

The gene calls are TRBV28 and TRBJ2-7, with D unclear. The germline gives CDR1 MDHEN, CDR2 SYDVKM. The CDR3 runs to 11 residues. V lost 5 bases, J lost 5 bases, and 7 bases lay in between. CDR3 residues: CASSPLNEQYF. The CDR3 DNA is TGTGCCAGCAGTCCGCTTAACGAGCAGTACTTC.

CDR3: CASSIRGTNEKLFF. CDR3 nucleotides: TGTGCCAGTAGTATCAGAGGGACTAATGAAAAACTGTTTTTT. The rearrangement joins TRBV19 to TRBJ1-4; D gene unclear. Per the germline V gene, CDR1 is LNHDA and CDR2 is SQIVND (reference sequence). V gave up 3 bases and J gave up 2 bases, with 7 bases separating them. The CDR3 length is 14 residues.

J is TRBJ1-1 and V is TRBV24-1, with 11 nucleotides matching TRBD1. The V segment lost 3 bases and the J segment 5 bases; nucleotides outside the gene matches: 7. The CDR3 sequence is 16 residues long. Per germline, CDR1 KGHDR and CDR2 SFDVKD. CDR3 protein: CATSDSRTGGETEAFF. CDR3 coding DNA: TGTGCCACCAGTGATAGCCGGACAGGGGGCGAGACTGAAGCTTTCTTT.

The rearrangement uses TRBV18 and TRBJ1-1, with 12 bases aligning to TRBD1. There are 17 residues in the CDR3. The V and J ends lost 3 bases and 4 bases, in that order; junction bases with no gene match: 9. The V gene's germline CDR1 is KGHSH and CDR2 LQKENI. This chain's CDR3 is CASSPQGQGAFSTEAFF. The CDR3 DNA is TGTGCCAGCTCACCTCAGGGACAGGGGGCTTTTAGCACTGAAGCTTTCTTT.

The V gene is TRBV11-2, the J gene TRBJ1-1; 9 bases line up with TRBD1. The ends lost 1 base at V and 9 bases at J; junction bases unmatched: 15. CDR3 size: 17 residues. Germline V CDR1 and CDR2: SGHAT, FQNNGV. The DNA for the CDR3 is TGTGCCAGCAGCTTAGCTAGGGGACAGGGACCGAAGGGTAAAGCTTTCTTT. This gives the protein CASSLARGQGPKGKAFF.

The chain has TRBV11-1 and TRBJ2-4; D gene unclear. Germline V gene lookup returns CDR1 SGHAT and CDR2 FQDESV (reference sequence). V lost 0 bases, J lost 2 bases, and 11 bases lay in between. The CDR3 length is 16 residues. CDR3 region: CASSLAGFTTKNIQYF. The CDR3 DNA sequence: TGTGCCAGCAGCTTAGCAGGGTTCACGACCAAAAACATTCAGTACTTC.

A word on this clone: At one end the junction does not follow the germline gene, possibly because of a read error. CDR3 sequence: CASSFSGSAPGIF. CDR3 nucleotide sequence: TGTGCCAGCAGCTTTAGCGGGAGCGCCCCCGGAATCTTC. The chain links TRBV7-2 to TRBJ2-1; 9 bases map to TRBD2. Germline lookup yields CDR1 SGHTA and CDR2 FQGNSA. The CDR3 length is 13 residues.

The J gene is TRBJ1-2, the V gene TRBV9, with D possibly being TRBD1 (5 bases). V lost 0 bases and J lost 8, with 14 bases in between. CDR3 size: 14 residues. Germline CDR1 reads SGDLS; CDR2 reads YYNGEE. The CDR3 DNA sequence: TGTGCCAGCAGCGTAGGCGGAGGGACCCAGGGCTACACCTTC. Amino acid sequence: CASSVGGGTQGYTF. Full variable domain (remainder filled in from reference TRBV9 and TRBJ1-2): DSGVTQTPKHLITATGQRVTLRCSPRSGDLSVYWYQQSLDQGLQFLIQYYNGEERAKGNILERFSAQQFPDLHSELNLSSLELGDSALYFCASSVGGGTQGYTFGSGTRLTVV.

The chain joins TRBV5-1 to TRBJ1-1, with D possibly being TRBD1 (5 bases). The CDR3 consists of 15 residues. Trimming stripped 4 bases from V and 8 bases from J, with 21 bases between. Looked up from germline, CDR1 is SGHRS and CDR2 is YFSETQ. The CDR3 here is CASSREGLSSSEAFF. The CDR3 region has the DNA TGCGCCAGCAGCCGCGAGGGACTATCTTCATCCGAAGCTTTCTTT.

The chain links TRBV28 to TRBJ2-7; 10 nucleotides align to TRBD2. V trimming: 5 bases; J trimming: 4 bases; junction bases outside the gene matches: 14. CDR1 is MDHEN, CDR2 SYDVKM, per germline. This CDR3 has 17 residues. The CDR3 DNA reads TGTGCCAGCAGTGGACTCAGCGGGAGGGCCAGGTGGTACGAGCAGTACTTC. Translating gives CASSGLSGRARWYEQYF.

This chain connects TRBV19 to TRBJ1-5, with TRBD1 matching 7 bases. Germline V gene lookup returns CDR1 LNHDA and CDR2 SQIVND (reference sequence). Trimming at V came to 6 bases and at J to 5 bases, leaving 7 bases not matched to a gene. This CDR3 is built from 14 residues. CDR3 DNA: TGTGCCAGTAGCTACGACAGGGCCGATCAGCCCCAGCATTTT. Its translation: CASSYDRADQPQHF.

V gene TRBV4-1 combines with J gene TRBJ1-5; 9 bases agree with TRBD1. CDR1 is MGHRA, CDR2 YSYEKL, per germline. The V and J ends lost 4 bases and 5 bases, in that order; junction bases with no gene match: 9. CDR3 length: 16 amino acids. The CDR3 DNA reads TGCGCCAGCAGCCCAGCAGACAGGGGGTCGGATCAGCCCCAGCATTTT. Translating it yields CASSPADRGSDQPQHF.

The DNA for the CDR3 is TGCAGTGCTAGTAGTTTGATTCAGCCCCAGCATTTT. The encoded protein is CSASSLIQPQHF. The chain employs TRBV20-1 and TRBJ1-5, with D hard to call. The germline gives CDR1 DFQATT, CDR2 SNEGSKA (reference sequence). This CDR3 has 12 amino acids. V lost 3 bases and J lost 6, with 9 bases in between.

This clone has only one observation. The CDR3 loop reads CASRLQGAGYGYTF. CDR3 in DNA: TGTGCCAGCAGGTTACAGGGGGCCGGCTATGGCTACACCTTC. This chain connects TRBV5-6 to TRBJ1-2; 9 bases align to TRBD1. This CDR3 is 14 amino acids long. Germline CDR1 SGHDT, CDR2 YYEEEE. V lost 5 bases to trimming and J lost 4 bases; unmatched junction nucleotides: 6.

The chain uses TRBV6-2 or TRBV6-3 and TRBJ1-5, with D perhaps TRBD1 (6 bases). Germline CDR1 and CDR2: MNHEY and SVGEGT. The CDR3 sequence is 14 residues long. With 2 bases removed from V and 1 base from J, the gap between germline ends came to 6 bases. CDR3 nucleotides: TGTGCCAGCAGTTACACAGGGAGCAATCAGCCCCAGCATTTT. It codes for CASSYTGSNQPQHF.

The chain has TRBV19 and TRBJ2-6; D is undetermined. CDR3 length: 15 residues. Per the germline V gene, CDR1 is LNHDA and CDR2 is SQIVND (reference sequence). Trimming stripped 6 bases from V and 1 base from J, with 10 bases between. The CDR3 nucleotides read TGTGCCAGTAGCCCCATAGCTTCTGGGGCCAACGTCCTGACTTTC. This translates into CASSPIASGANVLTF.

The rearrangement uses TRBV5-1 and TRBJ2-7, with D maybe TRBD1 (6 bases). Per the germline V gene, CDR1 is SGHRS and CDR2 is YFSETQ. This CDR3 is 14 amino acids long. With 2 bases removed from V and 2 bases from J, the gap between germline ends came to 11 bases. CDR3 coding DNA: TGCGCCAGCAGCTTTCAAACAGGGACCTACGAGCAGTACTTC. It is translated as CASSFQTGTYEQYF.

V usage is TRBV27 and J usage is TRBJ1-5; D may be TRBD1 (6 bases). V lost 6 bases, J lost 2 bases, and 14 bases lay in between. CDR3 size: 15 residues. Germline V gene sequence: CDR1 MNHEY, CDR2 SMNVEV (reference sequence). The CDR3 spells CASSAGAVGNQPQHF. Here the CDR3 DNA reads TGTGCCAGCAGCGCGGGGGCCGTAGGCAATCAGCCCCAGCATTTT.

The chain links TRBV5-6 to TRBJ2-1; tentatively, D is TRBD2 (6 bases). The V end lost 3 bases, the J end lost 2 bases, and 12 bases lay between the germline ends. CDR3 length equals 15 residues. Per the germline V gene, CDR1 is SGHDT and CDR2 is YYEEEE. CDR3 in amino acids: CASSSGRNTYNEQFF. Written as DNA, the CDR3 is TGTGCCAGCAGCTCCGGGAGAAACACCTACAATGAGCAGTTCTTC.

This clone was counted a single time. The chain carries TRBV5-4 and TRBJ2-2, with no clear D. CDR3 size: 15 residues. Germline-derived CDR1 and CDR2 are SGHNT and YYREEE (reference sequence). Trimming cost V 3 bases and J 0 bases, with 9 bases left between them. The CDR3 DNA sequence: TGTGCCAGCAGCTCCGAAATCGCGAACACCGGGGAGCTGTTTTTT. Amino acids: CASSSEIANTGELFF.